This T cell receptor beta chain appears in the sequencing data of a study of T cell responses to AZD1222 COVID-19 vaccine. Points from the study as a whole: Most donors were white British, females outnumbered males, and clonal diversity was possibly underestimated.

This table comes from immunoSEQ multiplex PCR, and its TCRdb copy is limited to in-frame clones, with some not included. Of about 180,000 clones in the sample, 90% to 95% were seen once. About this clone: Its antigen is not identified.

The CDR3 sequence is 15 residues long. Trimming took off 1 base at V and 6 bases at J, with 14 bases between the two ends. Germline V gives CDR1 SGHTS, CDR2 YDEGEE. The V gene is TRBV5-8, the J gene TRBJ2-1; D ambiguous. This specimen consisted of peripheral blood, obtained on day 0 of AZD1222 vaccination. This receptor was identified in an adult in good health. The CDR3 spells CASSLTPGSVNEQFF. The CDR3 coding sequence is TGTGCCAGCAGCTTGACCCCCGGGTCGGTCAATGAGCAGTTCTTC. The entire variable domain, with the rest obtained from reference TRBV5-8 and TRBJ2-1, is as follows: EAGVTQSPTHLIKTRGQQATLRCSPISGHTSVYWYQQALGLGLQFLLWYDEGEERNRGNFPPRFSGRQFPNYSSELNVNALELEDSALYLCASSLTPGSVNEQFFGPGTRLTVL.